A selection of T cell receptor beta chains follows, all from one sample in a study of CD8+ T cells in alopecia areata. The assay was immunoSEQ multiplex PCR, and TCRdb's table has in-frame clones only and misses some. Of 140,000 or so clones in the sample, less than 65% are singletons; the top ten hold 35% to 45%. The sequencing sample was made of CD8+ T cells sorted from blood. These receptors all come from a human donor in good health. Each CDR3 is given with its conserved first and last residue. Fields, in order: clone size, V gene, J gene, D gene, CDR3 DNA, CDR3 protein. D genes are given only for firm matches. Some rows mark clone size as missing; the rest say once, few, many or name a class of expanded clone.

clone_size: NA
v_call: TRBV28
j_call: TRBJ2-2
d_call: NA
cdr3_nt: TGTGCCAGCGGTCGGGCACTCGACACCGGGGAGCTGTTTTTT
cdr3_aa: CASGRALDTGELFF

clone_size: NA
v_call: TRBV30
j_call: TRBJ1-3
d_call: NA
cdr3_nt: TGCGCCTGGAGTCCCACGCCAGGCTCTGGAAACACCATATATTTT
cdr3_aa: CAWSPTPGSGNTIYF

clone_size: NA
v_call: TRBV13
j_call: TRBJ2-7
d_call: NA
cdr3_nt: TGTGCCAGCAGCTTATTAGGTCGGGGGACCTACGAGCAGTACTTC
cdr3_aa: CASSLLGRGTYEQYF

clone_size: NA
v_call: TRBV2
j_call: TRBJ2-4
d_call: NA
cdr3_nt: TGTGCCAGCAGTGAGTCCCGGGGATTGGGGTCGGACATTCAGTACTTC
cdr3_aa: CASSESRGLGSDIQYF

clone_size: NA
v_call: TRBV15
j_call: TRBJ1-2
d_call: NA
cdr3_nt: TGTGCCACCAGCAGAGAAAGGGGATCGAACTATGGCTACACCTTC
cdr3_aa: CATSRERGSNYGYTF

clone_size: NA
v_call: TRBV29-1
j_call: TRBJ1-1
d_call: TRBD1
cdr3_nt: TGCAGCGCTGAGGGGGCTGGCACTGAAGCTTTCTTT
cdr3_aa: CSAEGAGTEAFF

clone_size: NA
v_call: TRBV27
j_call: TRBJ2-1
d_call: NA
cdr3_nt: TGTGCCAGCAGTTTATGGTCCGGGAATGAGCAGTTCTTC
cdr3_aa: CASSLWSGNEQFF

clone_size: NA
v_call: TRBV4-1
j_call: TRBJ2-5
d_call: NA
cdr3_nt: TGCGCCAGCAGCCAAGAGGGCGGGGCCCAAGAGACCCAGTACTTC
cdr3_aa: CASSQEGGAQETQYF

clone_size: NA
v_call: TRBV9
j_call: TRBJ2-5
d_call: NA
cdr3_nt: TGTGCCAGCAGCCCCGGGACCGGACAAGAGACCCAGTACTTC
cdr3_aa: CASSPGTGQETQYF

clone_size: NA
v_call: TRBV5-1
j_call: TRBJ2-7
d_call: NA
cdr3_nt: TGCGCCAGCAGCTTGGTAGGGCCGGGGGAGCAGTACTTC
cdr3_aa: CASSLVGPGEQYF

clone_size: NA
v_call: TRBV28
j_call: TRBJ2-7
d_call: NA
cdr3_nt: TGTGCCAGCAGCTGGAAGAGCCACGAGCAGTACTTC
cdr3_aa: CASSWKSHEQYF

clone_size: NA
v_call: TRBV18
j_call: TRBJ2-5
d_call: NA
cdr3_nt: TGTGCCAGCTCACCACTGAGGCAGGGAAAAGAGACCCAGTACTTC
cdr3_aa: CASSPLRQGKETQYF

clone_size: NA
v_call: TRBV4-2
j_call: TRBJ1-1
d_call: NA
cdr3_nt: TGTGCCAGCAGCCAAAGACAGGCGAACACTGAAGCTTTCTTT
cdr3_aa: CASSQRQANTEAFF

clone_size: NA
v_call: TRBV29-1
j_call: TRBJ2-1
d_call: NA
cdr3_nt: TGCAGCGTTGACCGCCCCACGGGTGAGCAGTTCTTC
cdr3_aa: CSVDRPTGEQFF

clone_size: NA
v_call: TRBV5-1
j_call: TRBJ1-2
d_call: TRBD1
cdr3_nt: TGCGCCAGCAGCGAAGGACAGGGCTATGGCTACACCTTC
cdr3_aa: CASSEGQGYGYTF

clone_size: NA
v_call: TRBV7-2
j_call: TRBJ2-5
d_call: NA
cdr3_nt: TGTGCCAGCAGCTTAGTTGGGGGGGCTGAGACCCAGTACTTC
cdr3_aa: CASSLVGGAETQYF

clone_size: NA
v_call: TRBV15
j_call: TRBJ2-7
d_call: NA
cdr3_nt: TGTGCCACCAGCAAAAGTCCCTACGAGCAGTACTTC
cdr3_aa: CATSKSPYEQYF

clone_size: NA
v_call: TRBV29-1
j_call: TRBJ2-7
d_call: NA
cdr3_nt: TGCAGCGCAGTAACCGGGACTGAGTCCTACGAGCAGTACTTC
cdr3_aa: CSAVTGTESYEQYF

clone_size: NA
v_call: TRBV20-1
j_call: TRBJ2-7
d_call: NA
cdr3_nt: TGCAGTGCTAGACAGGCTTACGAGCAGTACTTC
cdr3_aa: CSARQAYEQYF

clone_size: NA
v_call: TRBV2
j_call: TRBJ2-5
d_call: NA
cdr3_nt: TGTGCCAGCAAGGGGATGGAGACCCAGTACTTC
cdr3_aa: CASKGMETQYF

clone_size: once
v_call: TRBV2
j_call: TRBJ1-2
d_call: TRBD1
cdr3_nt: TGTGCCAGCAATAAGGGACAGGGCGGCGGCTACACCTTC
cdr3_aa: CASNKGQGGGYTF

clone_size: NA
v_call: TRBV7-9
j_call: TRBJ2-1
d_call: NA
cdr3_nt: TGTGCCAGCAGCGGGATATACAATGAGCAGTTCTTC
cdr3_aa: CASSGIYNEQFF

clone_size: NA
v_call: TRBV29-1
j_call: TRBJ2-7
d_call: NA
cdr3_nt: TGCAGCGTTAGGTTAGCGGCCTCCTACGAGCAGTACTTC
cdr3_aa: CSVRLAASYEQYF

clone_size: NA
v_call: TRBV13
j_call: TRBJ1-2
d_call: NA
cdr3_nt: TGTGCCAGCAGCGCGTCAGGGGATGGCTACACCTTC
cdr3_aa: CASSASGDGYTF

clone_size: few
v_call: TRBV11-2
j_call: TRBJ2-7
d_call: NA
cdr3_nt: TGTGCCAGCAGCTTAGATCACGGCAGGAGATCCTACGAGCAGTACTTC
cdr3_aa: CASSLDHGRRSYEQYF

clone_size: NA
v_call: TRBV29-1
j_call: TRBJ2-1
d_call: TRBD2
cdr3_nt: TGCAGCGTGACCGGGACTAGCGGGAGTGTTCCCTACAATGAGCAGTTCTTC
cdr3_aa: CSVTGTSGSVPYNEQFF

clone_size: NA
v_call: TRBV27
j_call: TRBJ1-5
d_call: NA
cdr3_nt: TGTGCCAGCAGTATAAACAGGGTAGGTCAGCCCCAGCATTTT
cdr3_aa: CASSINRVGQPQHF

clone_size: NA
v_call: TRBV7-9
j_call: TRBJ2-5
d_call: TRBD2
cdr3_nt: TGTGCCAGCAGACATCCGGGACTAGGAGAGACCCAGTACTTC
cdr3_aa: CASRHPGLGETQYF

clone_size: few
v_call: TRBV15
j_call: TRBJ2-1
d_call: TRBD1
cdr3_nt: TGTGCCACCAGCAAGGACAGGGGTTTTTACAATGAGCAGTTCTTC
cdr3_aa: CATSKDRGFYNEQFF

clone_size: NA
v_call: TRBV29-1
j_call: TRBJ1-3
d_call: NA
cdr3_nt: TGCAGCGTTGAGGGCGAGAACTCTGGAAACACCATATATTTT
cdr3_aa: CSVEGENSGNTIYF

clone_size: NA
v_call: TRBV5-5
j_call: TRBJ2-7
d_call: NA
cdr3_nt: TGTGCCAGCACCCTACGGGACGCAGCCTACGAGCAGTACTTC
cdr3_aa: CASTLRDAAYEQYF

clone_size: NA
v_call: TRBV4-2
j_call: TRBJ2-1
d_call: NA
cdr3_nt: TGTGCCAGCAGCATTATCCGGGACTCTCTCTACAATGAGCAGTTCTTC
cdr3_aa: CASSIIRDSLYNEQFF

clone_size: NA
v_call: TRBV29-1
j_call: TRBJ2-4
d_call: TRBD2
cdr3_nt: TGCAGCGTTGAAGGTCGACTAGCGGGAGCCAAAAACATTCAGTACTTC
cdr3_aa: CSVEGRLAGAKNIQYF

clone_size: NA
v_call: TRBV27
j_call: TRBJ2-1
d_call: TRBD2
cdr3_nt: TGTGCCAGCAGTCCGGCCCCGGGACTATCCGACAATGAGCAGTTCTTC
cdr3_aa: CASSPAPGLSDNEQFF

clone_size: once
v_call: TRBV4-1
j_call: TRBJ2-7
d_call: NA
cdr3_nt: TGCGCCAGCAGCCAAGAGGATTACGCTACCTACGAGCAGTACTTC
cdr3_aa: CASSQEDYATYEQYF

clone_size: NA
v_call: TRBV4-1
j_call: TRBJ2-7
d_call: NA
cdr3_nt: TGCGCCAGCAGCCAAGGGCAGGCCGCGGGCGAGCAGTACTTC
cdr3_aa: CASSQGQAAGEQYF

clone_size: NA
v_call: TRBV27
j_call: TRBJ2-1
d_call: NA
cdr3_nt: TGTGCCAGCAGTCCCCACGACGTCCAGCTGAAGATCAATGAGCAGTTCTTC
cdr3_aa: CASSPHDVQLKINEQFF

clone_size: NA
v_call: TRBV7-9
j_call: TRBJ2-1
d_call: NA
cdr3_nt: TGTGCCAGCAGCTTAGGCGAGCAGTTCTTC
cdr3_aa: CASSLGEQFF

clone_size: NA
v_call: TRBV7-9
j_call: TRBJ2-7
d_call: NA
cdr3_nt: TGTGCCAGCAGCTCCCCCAGGGACGCCTACGAGCAGTACTTC
cdr3_aa: CASSSPRDAYEQYF

clone_size: NA
v_call: TRBV5-1
j_call: TRBJ1-1
d_call: NA
cdr3_nt: TGCGCCAGCAGCTGGGGTTCGTTTGGTTTGGAAGCTTTCTTT
cdr3_aa: CASSWGSFGLEAFF

clone_size: NA
v_call: TRBV28
j_call: TRBJ1-2
d_call: NA
cdr3_nt: TGTGCCAGCAGTCCCGCCGCACTCCCTAACTATGGCTACACCTTC
cdr3_aa: CASSPAALPNYGYTF

clone_size: NA
v_call: TRBV5-1
j_call: TRBJ2-3
d_call: TRBD1
cdr3_nt: TGCGCCAGCAACTCAAAAGGAGGACAGGTGCAGTATTTT
cdr3_aa: CASNSKGGQVQYF

clone_size: few
v_call: TRBV19
j_call: TRBJ2-1
d_call: NA
cdr3_nt: TGTGCCAGTAGTATCGAAGGTTCCTACAATGAGCAGTTCTTC
cdr3_aa: CASSIEGSYNEQFF

clone_size: NA
v_call: TRBV27
j_call: TRBJ2-3
d_call: NA
cdr3_nt: TGTGCCAGCAGTTTCTATGCGGGAACAGATACGCAGTATTTT
cdr3_aa: CASSFYAGTDTQYF

clone_size: once
v_call: TRBV4-1
j_call: TRBJ2-3
d_call: TRBD2
cdr3_nt: TGCGCCAGCAGCCTTGCCGGGACTAGCGGGAGATCAGATACGCAGTATTTT
cdr3_aa: CASSLAGTSGRSDTQYF

clone_size: NA
v_call: TRBV2
j_call: TRBJ2-2
d_call: NA
cdr3_nt: TGTGCCAGCAGGAGTAGCGAGGACGGGAACACCGGGGAGCTGTTTTTT
cdr3_aa: CASRSSEDGNTGELFF

clone_size: NA
v_call: TRBV29-1
j_call: TRBJ2-1
d_call: TRBD2
cdr3_nt: TGCAGCGTTGAAGACGGGGGGGTGAATGAGCAGTTCTTC
cdr3_aa: CSVEDGGVNEQFF